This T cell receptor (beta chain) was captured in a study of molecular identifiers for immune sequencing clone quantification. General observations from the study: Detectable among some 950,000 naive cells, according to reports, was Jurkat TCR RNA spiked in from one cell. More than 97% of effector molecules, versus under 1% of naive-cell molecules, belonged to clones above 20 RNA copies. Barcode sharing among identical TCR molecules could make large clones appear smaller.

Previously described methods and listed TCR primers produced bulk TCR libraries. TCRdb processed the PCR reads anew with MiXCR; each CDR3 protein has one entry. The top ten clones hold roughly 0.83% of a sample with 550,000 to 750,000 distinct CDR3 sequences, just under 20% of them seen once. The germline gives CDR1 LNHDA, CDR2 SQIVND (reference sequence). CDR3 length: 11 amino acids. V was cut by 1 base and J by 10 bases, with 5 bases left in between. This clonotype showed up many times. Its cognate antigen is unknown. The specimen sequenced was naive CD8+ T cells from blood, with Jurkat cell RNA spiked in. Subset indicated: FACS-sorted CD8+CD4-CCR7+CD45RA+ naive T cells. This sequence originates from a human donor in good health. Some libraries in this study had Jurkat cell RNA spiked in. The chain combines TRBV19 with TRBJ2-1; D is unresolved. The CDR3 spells CASSIGPEQFF. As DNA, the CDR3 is TGTGCCAGTAGTATAGGACCAGAGCAGTTCTTC.